The clone carrying this T cell receptor (beta chain) was observed a handful of times. The antigen remains unidentified. Vbeta (60) and Jbeta (13) primers were used in the PCR. The assay was immunoSEQ multiplex PCR, and TCRdb's table has in-frame clones only and misses some. The sample carries under 200,000 clones, over 9.5% recorded once. The data were taken from a study of cytomegalovirus exposure and HLA in healthy donors. V lost 2 bases and J 4 bases, leaving 8 bases between the germline ends. Germline V gene data show CDR1 as MNHEY and CDR2 as SVGAGI. This CDR3 spans 14 amino acids. Study observations and caveats: CMV serostatus was the sole immune exposure information available.

The sequence was obtained from a man in his forties or fifties in good health and CMV-seropositive. This rearrangement joins TRBV6-5 to TRBJ1-4, with D unclear. Sequencing input: PBMCs. The CDR3 here is CASSYRRVNEKLFF. The CDR3 nucleotides read TGTGCCAGCAGTTACCGACGGGTTAATGAAAAACTGTTTTTT.